This T cell receptor beta chain is from a study of control samples from healthy donors and cancer patients. This clone was counted a single time. The CDR3 is 18 residues long. The V gene end was trimmed by 0 bases and the J gene end by 0 bases; junction bases not matched to a gene: 5. Looked up from germline, CDR1 is LGHNA and CDR2 is YNFKEQ. Using immunoSEQ multiplex PCR, the repertoire was profiled, and TCRdb retains in-frame clones only, with some absent. The sample consists of around 110,000 clones, more than 85% of them appearing once. This receptor was taken from a man aged 30 to 39 in good health. This sequence joins TRBV4-2 and TRBJ2-2; 9 bases align to TRBD2. Material for sequencing was blood. The CDR3 spells CASSQDPSGTTNTGELFF. CDR3 DNA sequence: TGTGCCAGCAGCCAAGATCCTAGCGGGACAACGAACACCGGGGAGCTGTTTTTT.